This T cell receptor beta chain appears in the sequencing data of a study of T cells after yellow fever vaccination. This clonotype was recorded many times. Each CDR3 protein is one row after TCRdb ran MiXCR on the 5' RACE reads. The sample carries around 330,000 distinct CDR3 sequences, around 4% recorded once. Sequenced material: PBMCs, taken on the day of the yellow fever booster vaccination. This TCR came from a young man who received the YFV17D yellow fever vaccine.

The CDR3, as DNA: TGCGCCAGCAGCTTGGAGACAGGGAACTATGGCTACACCTTC. It encodes CASSLETGNYGYTF. The chain employs TRBV5-1 and TRBJ1-2, with 7 bases aligning to TRBD1. Per germline, CDR1 SGHRS and CDR2 YFSETQ. The length of the CDR3 is 14 residues. V gave up 0 bases and J gave up 2 bases; unmatched junction bases: 1.